The next 8 T cell receptor beta chains were all read from a single sample in a study of blood T cell repertoires in COVID-19 (dated by TCRdb to 2019 to 2021). Library preparation used the immunoSEQ multiplex PCR assay. In TCRdb, the immuneACCESS table is reduced to in-frame sequences with V and J assigned. These tables do not hold every clone; where another copy was compared, an unresolved V gene accounts for under half, and the others remain unexplained. In all, the sample holds under 150,000 clones, and 75% to 85% of those were seen once. Over 4% of the sample comes from the top ten. The sample consisted of peripheral blood. These receptors were collected from a woman between 50 and 59 years old with acute or convalescent COVID-19.

In this sample, this clone turned up a few times. CDR3 nucleotide sequence: TGCGCCAGCAGCTTAACCGGGACAGGGGGCGTTAATGAAAAACTGTTTTTT. Protein product: CASSLTGTGGVNEKLFF. V gene TRBV5-1 combines with J gene TRBJ1-4; 12 bases agree with TRBD1. Trimming cost V 2 bases and J 4 bases; bases outside gene matches: 6. This CDR3 has 17 residues. Germline values: CDR1 SGHRS, CDR2 YFSETQ.

The chain has TRBV7-9 and TRBJ2-3; TRBD1 matches at 9 bases. With V trimmed by 5 bases and J by 3 bases, 6 bases remained unmatched. There are 15 residues in the CDR3. Germline V lookup: CDR1 SEHNR, CDR2 FQNEAQ (reference sequence). CDR3 in DNA: TGTGCCAGCAGCCCCAGACAGGGGGGGACAGATACGCAGTATTTT. Protein: CASSPRQGGTDTQYF. Using reference TRBV7-9 and TRBJ2-3 for the parts outside the CDR3, the full variable domain is DTGVSQNPRHKITKRGQNVTFRCDPISEHNRLYWYRQTLGQGPEFLTYFQNEAQLEKSRLLSDRFSAERPKGSFSTLEIQRTEQGDSAMYLCASSPRQGGTDTQYFGPGTRLTVL.

About this clone: Other DNA sequences in the sample encode the same CDR3. The gene calls are TRBV11-3 and TRBJ1-1; D is possibly TRBD1 (5 bases). The germline V gene encodes CDR1 SGHNT and CDR2 YENEEA. V was shortened by 2 bases and J by 1 base, with 5 bases between the two germline ends. This CDR3 spans 13 amino acids. This CDR3 reads CASSLQGNTEAFF. DNA of the CDR3: TGTGCCAGCAGCTTACAGGGGAACACTGAAGCTTTCTTT.

The CDR3 is CASSSGQGGEKLFF. In DNA form, the CDR3 reads TGTGCCAGCAGCTCAGGACAGGGGGGGGAAAAACTGTTTTTT. The V gene is TRBV7-2, the J gene TRBJ1-4, with TRBD1 matching 10 bases. The V gene's germline CDR1 is SGHTA and CDR2 FQGNSA. The CDR3 consists of 14 residues. Trimming took 4 bases from V and 8 from J; bases not matched to a gene: 4.

The V gene is TRBV3-1 (or the pseudogene TRBV3-2), the J gene TRBJ1-1; D unclear. The V end was cut by 2 bases, the J end by 3 bases, with 10 bases between. This CDR3 has 14 amino acids. Germline V gives CDR1 LGHDT, CDR2 YNNKEL (reference sequence). This CDR3 is CASSQSSLDTEAFF. In nucleotides, the CDR3 is TGTGCCAGCAGCCAAAGTAGCCTTGACACTGAAGCTTTCTTT.

This clone has a handful of counts. This sequence joins TRBV4-2 and TRBJ1-6; TRBD1 matches 11 bases. V lost 3 bases, J lost 10 bases, and 8 bases stayed unmatched. The CDR3 has 16 residues. Germline lookup yields CDR1 LGHNA and CDR2 YNFKEQ. CDR3 sequence reads: CASSQGGTGGASPLHF. CDR3 nucleotide sequence: TGTGCCAGCAGCCAGGGCGGGACAGGGGGTGCCTCACCCCTCCACTTT.

The CDR3 DNA sequence: TGTGCCAGCAGACCTATGTCCTCAGATACGCAGTATTTT. Protein sequence: CASRPMSSDTQYF. The V and J genes are TRBV12-3 or TRBV12-4 and TRBJ2-3; D remains ambiguous. The CDR3 covers 13 residues. With 6 bases removed from V and 4 bases from J, the gap between germline ends came to 11 bases.

The chain uses TRBV2 and TRBJ1-5, with no clear D. CDR3 length: 14 residues. Germline V CDR1 and CDR2: SNHLY, FYNNEI. V shed 1 base and J shed 6 bases, with 10 bases lying between them. The CDR3 protein is CASSEEPRTQPQHF. The CDR3 DNA is TGTGCCAGCAGTGAAGAACCCAGAACTCAGCCCCAGCATTTT.